These 30 T cell receptor beta chains were sequenced from one sample in a study of identical twins. TCRdb recomputed calls from the 5' RACE reads with MiXCR, one row per CDR3 protein. In the table there are 1.5 million to 2 million distinct CDR3 sequences, about 31% of which are singletons. Source material: cord blood. These receptors all come from a newborn girl in good health.

V usage is TRBV12-3 or TRBV12-4 and J usage is TRBJ2-1, with D unclear. Trimming shortened V by 4 bases and J by 6 bases, and 10 bases separated the two germline ends. The CDR3 spans 13 residues. The chain's CDR3 is CASSSQTFNEQFF. The CDR3 DNA reads as TGTGCCAGCAGTTCGCAAACTTTCAATGAGCAGTTCTTC.

V gene TRBV14 combines with J gene TRBJ2-1, with D perhaps TRBD2 (5 bases). The CDR3 extends over 15 amino acids. Germline assignment: CDR1 SGHDN and CDR2 FVKESK. V was clipped by 4 bases and J by 4 bases, with 14 bases between them. The CDR3 region is CASSPSGRVYNEQFF. CDR3 DNA sequence: TGTGCCAGCAGCCCCTCGGGAAGAGTTTACAATGAGCAGTTCTTC.

This clonotype was picked up a small number of times. The V and J genes are TRBV4-1 and TRBJ2-3; tentatively, D is TRBD2 (5 bases). The V end was cut by 4 bases, the J end by 0 bases, with 17 bases between. The germline V gene has CDR1 MGHRA and CDR2 YSYEKL. This CDR3 has 17 residues. Written as DNA, the CDR3 is TGCGCCAGCAGCCGGGCGGGCCTCTTACCAAGCACAGATACGCAGTATTTT. It codes for CASSRAGLLPSTDTQYF.

This chain connects TRBV20-1 to TRBJ2-7; the match to TRBD2 covers 8 bases. Looked up from germline, CDR1 is DFQATT and CDR2 is SNEGSKA (reference sequence). The CDR3 sequence is 15 residues long. V gave up 4 bases and J gave up 2 bases; unmatched junction bases: 10. The CDR3 loop is CSATRGVAGTYEQYF. In DNA, the CDR3 is TGCAGTGCTACCCGAGGAGTAGCGGGGACCTACGAGCAGTACTTC.

The rearrangement links TRBV11-2 to TRBJ2-7; either TRBD1 or TRBD2 may supply D (6 bases each). Trimming removed 5 bases from V and 4 bases from J, with 18 bases in between. In germline, CDR1 is SGHAT, CDR2 FQNNGV. The CDR3 runs to 15 residues. In DNA form, the CDR3 reads TGTGCCAGCAGCCAGGGGCTAGCGCTAACTTACGAGCAGTACTTC. It codes for CASSQGLALTYEQYF.

The gene calls are TRBV20-1 and TRBJ2-5, with 7 bases identical to TRBD1. The closer fit of TRBJ2-7 to the DNA end suggests the J call may be wrong. The CDR3 contains 12 residues. Per germline, CDR1 DFQATT and CDR2 SNEGSKA (reference sequence). CDR3 in amino acids: CSAQTGIDEQYF. The CDR3 DNA reads as TGCAGTGCCCAGACAGGGATCGACGAGCAGTACTTC.

To note about this clonotype: The conserved closing phenylalanine or tryptophan is absent in this CDR3, likely reflecting a read error. The chain joins TRBV20-1 to TRBJ2-1; D is undetermined. Gene TRBJ2-7 matches the end of the DNA better, so the J call may be wrong. Germline loops: CDR1 DFQATT, CDR2 SNEGSKA (reference sequence). This CDR3 is built from 16 residues. The CDR3 region is CSARDHRVTPYNEQYL. CDR3 sequence (DNA): TGCAGTGCTAGAGATCACCGAGTGACGCCCTACAATGAGCAGTACTTA.

This chain links TRBV27 with TRBJ1-1, with a possible D match to TRBD1 (6 bases). This CDR3 comprises 14 residues. Germline V lookup: CDR1 MNHEY, CDR2 SMNVEV (reference sequence). The V end was cut by 4 bases, the J end by 2 bases, with 11 bases between. The CDR3 here is CASSYWGANTEAFF. The CDR3 coding sequence is TGTGCCAGCAGTTATTGGGGGGCAAACACTGAAGCTTTCTTT.

The rearrangement joins TRBV13 to TRBJ2-2; D gene ambiguous. The CDR3 is 15 amino acids. Germline values: CDR1 PRHDT, CDR2 FYEKMQ (reference sequence). V gave up 0 bases and J gave up 7 bases, with 12 bases separating them. This CDR3 is CASSLGRRRIGELFF. The CDR3 DNA reads as TGTGCCAGCAGCTTAGGTAGACGAAGGATCGGGGAGCTGTTTTTT.

The CDR3 protein is CASSRNTPGQHRSTGELFF. In DNA form, the CDR3 reads TGTGCCAGCAGTCGAAATACACCGGGACAGCATCGTTCCACCGGGGAGCTGTTTTTT. The chain carries TRBV12-3 or TRBV12-4 and TRBJ2-2, with TRBD1 matching over 7 bases. With 5 bases clipped from V and 4 bases from J, the junction kept 19 bases outside the gene matches. The CDR3 contains 19 residues.

This chain connects TRBV4-2 to TRBJ2-7; D unresolved. The CDR3 loop spans 16 amino acids. The V end lost 0 bases, the J end lost 0 bases, and 12 bases lay between the germline ends. In germline, CDR1 is LGHNA, CDR2 YNFKEQ. In DNA, the CDR3 is TGTGCCAGCAGCCAAGAGCCCGGGTTGAGCTCCTACGAGCAGTACTTC. Protein product: CASSQEPGLSSYEQYF.

This clonotype has only a few counts. The chain combines TRBV6-5 with TRBJ1-2; no firm D call. Deletions cut 2 bases from V and 4 bases from J, with 8 bases between. CDR1 is MNHEY and CDR2 is SVGAGI in the germline V gene. This CDR3 spans 13 amino acids. The CDR3 reads CASSYVGVYGYTF. DNA of the CDR3: TGTGCCAGCAGTTACGTTGGGGTCTATGGCTACACCTTC.

The chain combines TRBV3-1 with TRBJ2-7, with D perhaps matching TRBD1 (5 bases). This CDR3 is built from 14 residues. V was shortened by 1 base and J by 2 bases, with 9 bases between the two germline ends. Germline CDR1 LGHDT, CDR2 YNNKEL (reference sequence). This chain's CDR3 is CASSQANRPYEQYF. CDR3 coding DNA: TGTGCCAGCAGCCAAGCTAACAGGCCCTACGAGCAGTACTTC.

The chain has TRBV5-1 and TRBJ1-1, with D possibly matching TRBD1 (6 bases). Between the trimmed V and J ends, which lost 6 bases and 3 bases, there was a span of 12 bases. There are 13 residues in the CDR3. Germline V gene lookup returns CDR1 SGHRS and CDR2 YFSETQ. DNA of the CDR3: TGCGCCAGCAACTTAGGGGGGGACACTGAAGCTTTCTTT. This codes for CASNLGGDTEAFF. Using reference TRBV5-1 and TRBJ1-1 for the parts outside the CDR3, the full variable domain is KAGVTQTPRYLIKTRGQQVTLSCSPISGHRSVSWYQQTPGQGLQFLFEYFSETQRNKGNFPGRFSGRQFSNSRSEMNVSTLELGDSALYLCASNLGGDTEAFFGQGTRLTVV.

This clonotype was detected a few times. Here the CDR3 DNA reads TGTGCTAGCGCGACAAGGTTGGAAGAGACCCAGTACTTC. Its translation: CASATRLEETQYF. The chain carries TRBV7-7 and TRBJ2-5; D possibly corresponds to TRBD2 (5 bases). The CDR3 has 13 amino acids. Germline loops: CDR1 SSHAT, CDR2 FNYEAQ (reference sequence). Combining the CDR3 with reference TRBV7-7 and TRBJ2-5 gives the whole variable domain GAGVSQSPRYKVTKRGQDVTLRCDPISSHATLYWYQQALGQGPEFLTYFNYEAQPDKSGLPSDRFSAERPEGSISTLTIQRTEQRDSAMYRCASATRLEETQYFGPGTRLLVL.

The chain's CDR3 is CSVEGGLVTADTQYF. In nucleotides, the CDR3 is TGCAGCGTTGAAGGTGGACTAGTAACCGCAGATACGCAGTATTTT. The rearrangement joins TRBV29-1 to TRBJ2-3; 7 positions agree with TRBD2. Germline CDR1 SQVTM, CDR2 ANQGSEA. V was pared by 1 base and J by 4 bases, with 8 bases of the junction left unmatched. This CDR3 has 15 amino acids.

This clonotype was seen only a few times. The rearrangement links TRBV3-1 to TRBJ1-1; a weak D match, TRBD1 (5 bases). V was trimmed by 1 base and J by 5 bases, leaving 11 bases between them. The CDR3 runs 14 residues. Germline V gene data show CDR1 as LGHDT and CDR2 as YNNKEL (reference sequence). The CDR3: CASSQGWGYTEAFF. The CDR3 DNA follows: TGTGCCAGCAGCCAAGGGTGGGGGTATACTGAAGCTTTCTTT.

The genes are TRBV29-1 and TRBJ2-3; no definite D call. Germline V CDR1 and CDR2: SQVTM, ANQGSEA. The CDR3 loop spans 13 amino acids. The ends were cut back, 6 bases at V and 2 bases at J, with 12 bases in the middle. CDR3 in DNA: TGCAGCGTGGGCTGGACCGTCACAGATACGCAGTATTTT. Protein: CSVGWTVTDTQYF.

The genes are TRBV20-1 and TRBJ1-5; D not resolved. The germline gives CDR1 DFQATT, CDR2 SNEGSKA (reference sequence). Trimming stripped 3 bases from V and 2 bases from J, with 8 bases between. The CDR3 covers 13 residues. CDR3 in DNA: TGCAGTGCTAGCGCTGGGGGCAATCAGCCCCAGCATTTT. Protein: CSASAGGNQPQHF.

The rearrangement uses TRBV15 and TRBJ1-2; 8 bases align to TRBD1. This CDR3 region has 20 residues. Germline CDR1 reads LNHNV; CDR2 reads YYDKDF (reference sequence). V was pared by 0 bases and J by 2 bases, with 17 bases of the junction left unmatched. Here the CDR3 DNA reads TGTGCCACCAGCAGAGATGATTTTTTAGACAGGGGACAAATCAACTATGGCTACACCTTC. It is translated as CATSRDDFLDRGQINYGYTF. Using reference TRBV15 and TRBJ1-2 for the parts outside the CDR3, the full variable domain is DAMVIQNPRYQVTQFGKPVTLSCSQTLNHNVMYWYQQKSSQAPKLLFHYYDKDFNNEADTPDNFQSRRPNTSFCFLDIRSPGLGDTAMYLCATSRDDFLDRGQINYGYTFGSGTRLTVV.

CDR3 coding DNA: TGTGCCAGCAGCTTAGAACGGATTGCCTACGAGCAGTACTTC. This translates into CASSLERIAYEQYF. The rearrangement uses TRBV7-8 and TRBJ2-7; D not certain. This CDR3 contains 14 residues. V lost 1 base and J lost 2, with 9 bases in between. Per the germline V gene, CDR1 is SGHVS and CDR2 is FQNEAQ.

The table lists this clonotype with many counts. The chain recombines TRBV12-3 or TRBV12-4 with TRBJ2-7, with D perhaps TRBD1 or TRBD2 (6 bases each). This CDR3 is built from 15 residues. The V and J ends lost 6 bases and 2 bases respectively, with 17 bases between them. DNA for the CDR3: TGTGCCAGCAGACCCCCGGAAGGGGGGCCCTACGAGCAGTACTTC. It codes for CASRPPEGGPYEQYF.

This clonotype was recorded a few times. The chain recombines TRBV6-5 with TRBJ2-1; 7 bases map to TRBD2. This CDR3 has 16 residues. Germline V gene lookup returns CDR1 MNHEY and CDR2 SVGAGI. V shed 4 bases and J 4 bases; nucleotides not matched to a gene: 10. The CDR3 sequence: CASSLTQSGIYNEQFF. In DNA, the CDR3 is TGTGCCAGCAGTTTAACCCAAAGCGGGATTTACAATGAGCAGTTCTTC.

The chain has TRBV4-1 and TRBJ2-1; possible D gene TRBD1, 5 bases. This CDR3 is 16 amino acids long. Looked up from germline, CDR1 is MGHRA and CDR2 is YSYEKL. The V end was cut by 2 bases, the J end by 4 bases, with 15 bases between. CDR3 loop: CASSQWPRGIYNEQFF. In DNA form, the CDR3 reads TGCGCCAGCAGCCAATGGCCTAGGGGAATATACAATGAGCAGTTCTTC.

The chain joins TRBV28 to TRBJ1-6; D is possibly TRBD1 (5 bases). The ends were cut back, 5 bases at V and 10 bases at J, with 27 bases in the middle. Germline V gene lookup returns CDR1 MDHEN and CDR2 SYDVKM. CDR3 length equals 18 residues. The CDR3 nucleotides read TGTGCCAGCAGTCAACGACGACTCGGGACCGGACTATCGTCACCCCTCCACTTT. Its protein product is CASSQRRLGTGLSSPLHF.

The rearrangement uses TRBV5-1 and TRBJ2-5, with 12 nucleotides matching TRBD2. The V gene's germline CDR1 is SGHRS and CDR2 YFSETQ. J was trimmed by 11 bases and V by 4 bases; bases with no gene match: 15. The CDR3 extends over 16 amino acids. The CDR3 spells CASSPPSGGGPNEQYF. In nucleotides, the CDR3 is TGCGCCAGCAGCCCCCCTAGCGGGGGGGGCCCCAATGAGCAGTACTTC.

This sequence joins TRBV29-1 and TRBJ2-7; TRBD1 matches 10 bases. Germline CDR1 reads SQVTM; CDR2 reads ANQGSEA. The CDR3 covers 14 residues. With 4 bases clipped from V and 4 bases from J, the junction kept 7 bases outside the gene matches. CDR3 DNA: TGCAGCGTTGTGGGGGGGACAGGGGTTTACGAGCAGTACTTC. As protein: CSVVGGTGVYEQYF.

This clonotype was detected a few times. This sequence joins TRBV10-3 and TRBJ2-1, with TRBD2 identical over 9 bases. The ends lost 2 bases at V and 5 bases at J; junction bases unmatched: 7. The CDR3 contains 16 residues. Germline V gives CDR1 ENHRY, CDR2 SYGVKD. The CDR3 coding sequence is TGTGCCATCAGTGAGCCGAGCGGGGGGCTCAACAATGAGCAGTTCTTC. Residues: CAISEPSGGLNNEQFF.

This clonotype was counted a few times. The genes are TRBV27 and TRBJ1-6, with D tentatively TRBD1 (6 bases). This CDR3 spans 16 amino acids. Trimming took off 5 bases at V and 2 bases at J, with 13 bases between the two ends. CDR1 MNHEY and CDR2 SMNVEV come from the germline V gene (reference sequence). The CDR3 region is CASSGGRGAYNSPLHF. In DNA form, the CDR3 reads TGTGCCAGCAGTGGGGGCAGGGGAGCCTATAATTCACCCCTCCACTTT.

The genes are TRBV21-1 and TRBJ2-1; TRBD2, the table's D call, was not compared with the DNA. TRBJ2-7 explains the end of the DNA better; the J call may be wrong. TRBV21-1 is classified as a pseudogene. This CDR3 region has 16 residues. CDR3 loop: CASSKDSGSSYNEQYF. The CDR3 nucleotides read TGTGCCAGCAGCAAAGATAGCGGGAGCTCCTACAATGAGCAGTACTTC.